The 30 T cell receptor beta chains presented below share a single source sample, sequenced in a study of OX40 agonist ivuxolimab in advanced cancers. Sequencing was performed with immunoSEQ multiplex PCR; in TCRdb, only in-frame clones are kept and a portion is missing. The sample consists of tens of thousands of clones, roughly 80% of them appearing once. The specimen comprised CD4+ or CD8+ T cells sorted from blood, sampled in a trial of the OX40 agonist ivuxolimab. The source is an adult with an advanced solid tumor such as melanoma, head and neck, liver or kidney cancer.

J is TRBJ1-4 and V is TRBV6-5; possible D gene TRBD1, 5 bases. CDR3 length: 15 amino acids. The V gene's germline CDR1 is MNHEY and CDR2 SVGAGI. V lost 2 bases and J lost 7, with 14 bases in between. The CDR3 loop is CASSYSGGLGEKLFF. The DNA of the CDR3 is TGTGCCAGCAGTTACAGCGGGGGATTAGGTGAAAAACTGTTTTTT.

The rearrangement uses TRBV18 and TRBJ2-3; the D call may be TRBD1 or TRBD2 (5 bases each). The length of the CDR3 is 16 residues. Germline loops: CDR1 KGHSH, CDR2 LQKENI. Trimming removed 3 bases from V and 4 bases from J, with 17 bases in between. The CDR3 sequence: CASSPQRDPRADTQYF. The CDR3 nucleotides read TGTGCCAGCTCACCCCAACGGGACCCCAGGGCAGATACGCAGTATTTT.

The chain's CDR3 is CASSPDTSNYGYTF. The CDR3 coding sequence is TGTGCCAGCAGCCCGGACACCTCTAACTATGGCTACACCTTC. This chain links TRBV11-3 with TRBJ1-2; D is possibly TRBD1 (5 bases). The CDR3 length is 14 residues. Between the trimmed V and J ends, which lost 5 bases and 0 bases, there was a span of 10 bases. CDR1 and CDR2 (germline): SGHNT, YENEEA.

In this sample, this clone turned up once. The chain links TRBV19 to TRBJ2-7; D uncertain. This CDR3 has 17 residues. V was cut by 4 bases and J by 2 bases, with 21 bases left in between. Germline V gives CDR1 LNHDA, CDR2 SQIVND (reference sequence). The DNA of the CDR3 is TGTGCCAGTAGTAAGGAGCTCCTTACAGCTGCTACCTACGAGCAGTACTTC. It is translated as CASSKELLTAATYEQYF.

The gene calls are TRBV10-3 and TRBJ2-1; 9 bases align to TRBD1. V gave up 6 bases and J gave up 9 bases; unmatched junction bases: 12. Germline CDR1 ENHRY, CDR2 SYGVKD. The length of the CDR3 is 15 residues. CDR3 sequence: CAISPGRDRVREQFF. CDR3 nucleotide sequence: TGTGCCATCAGCCCAGGAAGGGACAGGGTGCGTGAGCAGTTCTTC.

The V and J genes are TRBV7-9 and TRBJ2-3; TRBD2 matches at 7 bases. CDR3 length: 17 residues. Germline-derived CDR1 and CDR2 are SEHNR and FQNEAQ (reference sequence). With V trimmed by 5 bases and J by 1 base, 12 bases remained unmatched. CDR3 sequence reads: CASSQRTSRFGTDTQYF. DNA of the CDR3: TGTGCCAGCAGCCAGAGGACTAGTCGTTTTGGCACAGATACGCAGTATTTT.

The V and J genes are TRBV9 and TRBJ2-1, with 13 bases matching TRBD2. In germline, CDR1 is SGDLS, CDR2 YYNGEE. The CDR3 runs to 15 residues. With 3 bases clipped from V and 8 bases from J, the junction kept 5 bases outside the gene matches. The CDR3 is CASSARTSGGDEQFF. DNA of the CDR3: TGTGCCAGCAGCGCAAGGACTAGCGGGGGTGATGAGCAGTTCTTC.

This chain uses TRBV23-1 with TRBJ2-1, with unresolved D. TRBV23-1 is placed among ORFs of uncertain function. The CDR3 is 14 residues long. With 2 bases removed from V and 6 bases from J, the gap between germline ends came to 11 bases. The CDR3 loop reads CASSQPSSFNEQFF. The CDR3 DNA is TGCGCCAGCAGTCAACCATCTAGTTTCAATGAGCAGTTCTTC.

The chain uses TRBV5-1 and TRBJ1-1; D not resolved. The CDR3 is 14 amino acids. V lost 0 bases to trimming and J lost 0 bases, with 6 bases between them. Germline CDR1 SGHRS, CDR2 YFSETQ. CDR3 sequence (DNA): TGCGCCAGCAGCTTGGGGGTGATGAACACTGAAGCTTTCTTT. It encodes CASSLGVMNTEAFF.

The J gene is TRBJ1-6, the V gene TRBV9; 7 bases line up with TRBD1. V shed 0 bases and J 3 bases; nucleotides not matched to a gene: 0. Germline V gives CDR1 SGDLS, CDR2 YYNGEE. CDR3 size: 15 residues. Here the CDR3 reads CASSVGQGYNSPLHF. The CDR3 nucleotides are TGTGCCAGCAGCGTAGGACAGGGCTATAATTCACCCCTCCACTTT.

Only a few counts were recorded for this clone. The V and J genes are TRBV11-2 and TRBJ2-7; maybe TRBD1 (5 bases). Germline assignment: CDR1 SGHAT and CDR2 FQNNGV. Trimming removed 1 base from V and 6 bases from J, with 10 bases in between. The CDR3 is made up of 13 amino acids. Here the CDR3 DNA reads TGTGCCAGCAGCTTAGTCAGGGTCGGCGAGCAGTACTTC. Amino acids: CASSLVRVGEQYF.

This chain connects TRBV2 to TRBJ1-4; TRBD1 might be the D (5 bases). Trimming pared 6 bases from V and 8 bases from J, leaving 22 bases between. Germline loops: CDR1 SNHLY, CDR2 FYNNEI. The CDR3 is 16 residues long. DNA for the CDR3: TGTGCCAGCAGGAAGACGGGTGTAGGGGCGGGCGAAAAACTGTTTTTT. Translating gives CASRKTGVGAGEKLFF.

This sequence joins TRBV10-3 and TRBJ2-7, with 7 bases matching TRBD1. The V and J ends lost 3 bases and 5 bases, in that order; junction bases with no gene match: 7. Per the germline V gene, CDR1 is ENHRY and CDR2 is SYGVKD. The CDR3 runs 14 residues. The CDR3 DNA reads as TGTGCCATCAGTGATTCGACAGGGACCAACGAGCAGTACTTC. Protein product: CAISDSTGTNEQYF.

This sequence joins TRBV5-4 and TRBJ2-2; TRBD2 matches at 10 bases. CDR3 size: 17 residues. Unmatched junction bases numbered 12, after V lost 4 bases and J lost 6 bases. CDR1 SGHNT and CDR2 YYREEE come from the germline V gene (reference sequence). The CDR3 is CASSPSGRAVRAGELFF. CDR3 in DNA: TGTGCCAGCAGCCCAAGCGGGAGGGCCGTTCGGGCCGGGGAGCTGTTTTTT.

CDR3 nucleotide sequence: TGTGCCAGCAGCGTAGCTTGGACAGGGGGGACCTATACGCAGTATTTT. Translated: CASSVAWTGGTYTQYF. The chain joins TRBV9 to TRBJ2-3, with TRBD1 identical over 10 bases. This CDR3 region has 16 residues. The J segment lost 7 bases and the V segment lost 0 bases, leaving 8 bases of the junction unmatched. CDR1 and CDR2 from the germline V gene are SGDLS and YYNGEE.

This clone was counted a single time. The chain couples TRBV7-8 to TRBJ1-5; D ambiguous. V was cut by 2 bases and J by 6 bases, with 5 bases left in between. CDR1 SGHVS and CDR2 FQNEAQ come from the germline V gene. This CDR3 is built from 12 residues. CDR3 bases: TGTGCCAGCAGCTTAAGTCCTCAGCCCCAGCATTTT. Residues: CASSLSPQPQHF. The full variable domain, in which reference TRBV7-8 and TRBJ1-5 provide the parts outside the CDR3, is GAGVSQSPRYKVAKRGQDVALRCDPISGHVSLFWYQQALGQGPEFLTYFQNEAQLDKSGLPSDRFFAERPEGSVSTLKIQRTQQEDSAVYLCASSLSPQPQHFGDGTRLSIL.

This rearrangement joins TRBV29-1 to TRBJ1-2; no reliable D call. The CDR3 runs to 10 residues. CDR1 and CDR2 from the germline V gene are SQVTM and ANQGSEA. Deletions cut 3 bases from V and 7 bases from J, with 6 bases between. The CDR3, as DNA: TGCAGCGTTGATAGTACTGGCTACACCTTC. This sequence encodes CSVDSTGYTF.

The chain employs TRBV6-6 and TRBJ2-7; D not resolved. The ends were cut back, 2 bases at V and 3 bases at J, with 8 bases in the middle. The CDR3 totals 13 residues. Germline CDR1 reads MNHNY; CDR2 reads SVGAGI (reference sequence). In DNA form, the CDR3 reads TGTGCCAGCAGTTACACAACGTTCTACGAGCAGTACTTC. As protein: CASSYTTFYEQYF.

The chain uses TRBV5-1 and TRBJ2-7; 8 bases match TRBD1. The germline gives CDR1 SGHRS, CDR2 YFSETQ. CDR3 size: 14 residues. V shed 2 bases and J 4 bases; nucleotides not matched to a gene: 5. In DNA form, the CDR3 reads TGCGCCAGCAGCTTTATGGGACAGGATTACGAGCAGTACTTC. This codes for CASSFMGQDYEQYF.

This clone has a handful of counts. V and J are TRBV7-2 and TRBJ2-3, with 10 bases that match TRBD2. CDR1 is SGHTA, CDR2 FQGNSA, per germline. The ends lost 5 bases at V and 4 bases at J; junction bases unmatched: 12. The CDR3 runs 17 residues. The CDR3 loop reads CASSPLGAGGSPDTQYF. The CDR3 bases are TGTGCCAGCAGCCCGCTAGGAGCGGGGGGGTCCCCAGATACGCAGTATTTT.

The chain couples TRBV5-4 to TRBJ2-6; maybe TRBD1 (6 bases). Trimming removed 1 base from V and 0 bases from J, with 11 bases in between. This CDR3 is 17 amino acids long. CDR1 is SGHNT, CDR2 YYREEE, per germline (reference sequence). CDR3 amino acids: CASSLKGHHSGANVLTF. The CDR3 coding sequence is TGTGCCAGCAGCTTGAAGGGACACCACTCTGGGGCCAACGTCCTGACTTTC.

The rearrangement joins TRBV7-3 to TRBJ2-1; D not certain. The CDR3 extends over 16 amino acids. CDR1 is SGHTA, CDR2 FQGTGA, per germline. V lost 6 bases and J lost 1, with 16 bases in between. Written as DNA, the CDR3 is TGTGCCAGCAGTTCCTCGACGGGTTTTTCCTACAATGAGCAGTTCTTC. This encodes CASSSSTGFSYNEQFF.

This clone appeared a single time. CDR3 coding DNA: TGTGCCAGCAGCGCCGGGACAGGGGTTTCCTACAATGAGCAGTTCTTC. Translating it yields CASSAGTGVSYNEQFF. The chain is built from TRBV9 and TRBJ2-1, with 10 bases that match TRBD1. The V segment lost 3 bases and the J segment 1 base; nucleotides outside the gene matches: 4. Germline V CDR1 and CDR2: SGDLS, YYNGEE. This CDR3 contains 16 residues.

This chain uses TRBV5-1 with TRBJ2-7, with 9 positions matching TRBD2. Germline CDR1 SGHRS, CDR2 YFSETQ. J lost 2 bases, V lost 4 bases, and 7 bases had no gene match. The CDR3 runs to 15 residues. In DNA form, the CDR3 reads TGCGCCAGCAGCAGAAGGCTAGCGGGACCCTACGAGCAGTACTTC. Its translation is CASSRRLAGPYEQYF. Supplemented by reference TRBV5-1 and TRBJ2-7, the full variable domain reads KAGVTQTPRYLIKTRGQQVTLSCSPISGHRSVSWYQQTPGQGLQFLFEYFSETQRNKGNFPGRFSGRQFSNSRSEMNVSTLELGDSALYLCASSRRLAGPYEQYFGPGTRLTVT.

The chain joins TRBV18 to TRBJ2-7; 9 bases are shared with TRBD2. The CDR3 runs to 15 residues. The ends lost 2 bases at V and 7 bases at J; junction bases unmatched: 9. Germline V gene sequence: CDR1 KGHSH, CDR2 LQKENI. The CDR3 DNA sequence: TGTGCCAGCTCACCAGGGGCGGGAGGGCCTAAAGAGCAGTACTTC. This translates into CASSPGAGGPKEQYF.

Here the CDR3 DNA reads TGTGCCTGGCCGTCAATAACCGGGGAGCTGTTTTTT. It is translated as CAWPSITGELFF. The rearrangement uses TRBV30 and TRBJ2-2, with D uncertain. The V gene's germline CDR1 is GTSNPN and CDR2 SVGIG (reference sequence). There are 12 residues in the CDR3. V lost 5 bases and J lost 5, with 9 bases in between.

The CDR3 sequence: CASRDNPRGGYTF. The CDR3 coding sequence is TGTGCCAGTAGGGACAATCCCCGCGGTGGCTACACCTTC. V and J are TRBV2 and TRBJ1-2; TRBD1 is a possible D gene (6 bases). CDR1 SNHLY and CDR2 FYNNEI come from the germline V gene. This CDR3 region has 13 residues. Trimming removed 9 bases from V and 7 bases from J, with 18 bases in between.

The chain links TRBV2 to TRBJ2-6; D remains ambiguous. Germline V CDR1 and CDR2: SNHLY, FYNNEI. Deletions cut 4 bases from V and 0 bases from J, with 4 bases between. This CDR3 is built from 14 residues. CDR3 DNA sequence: TGTGCCAGCAGTGTCAGCTCTGGGGCCAACGTCCTGACTTTC. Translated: CASSVSSGANVLTF. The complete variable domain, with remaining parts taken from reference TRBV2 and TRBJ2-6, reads EPEVTQTPSHQVTQMGQEVILRCVPISNHLYFYWYRQILGQKVEFLVSFYNNEISEKSEIFDDQFSVERPDGSNFTLKIRSTKLEDSAMYFCASSVSSGANVLTFGAGSRLTVL.

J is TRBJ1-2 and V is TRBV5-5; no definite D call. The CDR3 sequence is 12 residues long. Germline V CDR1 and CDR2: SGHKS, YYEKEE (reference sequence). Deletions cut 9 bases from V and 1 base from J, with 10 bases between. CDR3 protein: CATSENNYGYTF. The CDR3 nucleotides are TGTGCCACCTCCGAAAATAACTATGGCTACACCTTC.

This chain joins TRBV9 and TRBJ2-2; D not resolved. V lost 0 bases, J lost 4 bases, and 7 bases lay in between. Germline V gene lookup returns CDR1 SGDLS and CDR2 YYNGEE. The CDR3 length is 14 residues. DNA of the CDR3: TGTGCCAGCAGCGTAGATGAGGTCACCGGGGAGCTGTTTTTT. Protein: CASSVDEVTGELFF.